This passage covers 20 T cell receptor beta chains from one sample sequenced in a study of cytomegalovirus exposure and HLA in healthy donors. Researchers ran the PCR with 60 Vbeta and 13 Jbeta primers. Assay used: immunoSEQ multiplex PCR; TCRdb lists only in-frame clones, some missing. The sample contains 130,000 to 150,000 clones, around 78% of which appear only once. Specimen: PBMCs. These TCRs come from a male donor in good health and CMV-seronegative.

The chain carries TRBV5-4 and TRBJ2-5, with a tentative D call TRBD2 (6 bases). CDR3 length equals 12 residues. CDR1 is SGHNT and CDR2 is YYREEE in the germline V gene (reference sequence). Trimming cost V 5 bases and J 2 bases, with 7 bases left between them. The CDR3 DNA reads TGTGCCAGCAGGGCGGGACAAGAGACCCAGTACTTC. Encoded protein: CASRAGQETQYF.

The chain links TRBV7-9 to TRBJ1-1; the D is unclear. This CDR3 is 15 amino acids long. The germline V gene has CDR1 SEHNR and CDR2 FQNEAQ (reference sequence). Deletions cut 1 base from V and 7 bases from J, with 16 bases between. The CDR3 protein is CASSLVRTVAGEAFF. In DNA, the CDR3 is TGTGCCAGCAGCTTAGTCCGGACCGTGGCGGGTGAAGCTTTCTTT.

For this clone: At one end, the junction sequence differs from germline, possibly due to a read error. This chain connects TRBV27 to TRBJ1-2; D remains unclear. CDR1 and CDR2 from the germline V gene are MNHEY and SMNVEV (reference sequence). CDR3 length: 13 residues. CDR3 in DNA: TGTGCCAGCAGTGGAGTTACAGACTATGGCTACCCCTTC. Translation gives CASSGVTDYGYPF.

The V and J genes are TRBV5-6 and TRBJ1-2; possible D gene TRBD1, 5 bases. Trimming removed 0 bases from V and 8 bases from J, with 8 bases in between. CDR3 size: 12 residues. Germline CDR1 and CDR2: SGHDT and YYEEEE. In DNA form, the CDR3 reads TGTGCCAGCAGCTTGGTTCAGGGCGGCTACACCTTC. It codes for CASSLVQGGYTF.

This clone appeared once. The gene calls are TRBV4-1 and TRBJ1-2; 9 nucleotides agree with TRBD1. This CDR3 region has 16 residues. Trimming removed 3 bases from V and 2 bases from J; junction bases left unmatched: 7. Germline V gives CDR1 MGHRA, CDR2 YSYEKL. The CDR3: CASSHPGTGRNYGYTF. The CDR3 nucleotides read TGCGCCAGCAGCCACCCCGGGACAGGGAGAAACTATGGCTACACCTTC.

Written as DNA, the CDR3 is TGTGCCAGCAGCGCCCGGGACAGGGGCCTCGCAGATACGCAGTATTTT. Its translation: CASSARDRGLADTQYF. The chain uses TRBV9 and TRBJ2-3; TRBD1 agrees at 10 bases. Germline values: CDR1 SGDLS, CDR2 YYNGEE. The CDR3 is 16 residues long. The J segment lost 4 bases and the V segment lost 3 bases, leaving 8 bases of the junction unmatched.

This clone was found a few times. The rearrangement joins TRBV6-1 to TRBJ1-2; D is possibly TRBD1 (5 bases). Germline V gene lookup returns CDR1 MNHNS and CDR2 SASEGT. Trimming cost V 2 bases and J 2 bases, with 15 bases left between them. The CDR3 totals 16 residues. This CDR3 reads CASSEIWAGSNYGYTF. The CDR3 DNA follows: TGTGCCAGCAGTGAAATTTGGGCAGGGTCGAACTATGGCTACACCTTC.

This clone was seen once. The V gene is TRBV6-6, the J gene TRBJ2-7; possibly TRBD1 for D (5 bases). The CDR3 covers 16 residues. V lost 0 bases and J 2 bases, leaving 14 bases between the germline ends. CDR1 and CDR2 from the germline V gene are MNHNY and SVGAGI (reference sequence). In DNA form, the CDR3 reads TGTGCCAGCAGTTACTCGATGAGACAGCGAGCCTACGAGCAGTACTTC. Translating it yields CASSYSMRQRAYEQYF.

This sequence joins TRBV27 and TRBJ2-3; D is uncertain. The V end was cut by 0 bases, the J end by 9 bases, with 7 bases between. CDR1 is MNHEY and CDR2 is SMNVEV in the germline V gene (reference sequence). The CDR3 consists of 12 residues. CDR3 nucleotides: TGTGCCAGCAGTTTATCGGGCTTGACGCAGTATTTT. Its protein is CASSLSGLTQYF.

The genes are TRBV5-1 and TRBJ1-5; possibly TRBD1 for D (5 bases). In germline, CDR1 is SGHRS, CDR2 YFSETQ. V lost 2 bases and J lost 5, with 11 bases in between. The length of the CDR3 is 14 residues. The CDR3 reads CASSLTPGDQPQHF. The CDR3 coding sequence is TGCGCCAGCAGCTTAACCCCGGGGGATCAGCCCCAGCATTTT.

V gene TRBV7-8 combines with J gene TRBJ2-1, with D unclear. V was clipped by 5 bases and J by 5 bases, with 16 bases between them. The CDR3 is 15 residues long. Germline CDR1 reads SGHVS; CDR2 reads FQNEAQ. CDR3 sequence: CASSQVWLVDNEQFF. CDR3 DNA: TGTGCCAGCAGCCAAGTCTGGCTCGTCGACAATGAGCAGTTCTTC.

The rearrangement links TRBV18 to TRBJ1-4; 8 nucleotides agree with TRBD1. The CDR3 contains 15 residues. Germline-derived CDR1 and CDR2 are KGHSH and LQKENI. J gave up 8 bases and V 3 bases, and 8 bases lay outside the gene matches. This CDR3 is CASSPPDRANEKLFF. Here the CDR3 DNA reads TGTGCCAGCTCACCGCCGGACAGGGCGAACGAAAAACTGTTTTTT.

J is TRBJ1-2 and V is TRBV7-6, with 8 nucleotides matching TRBD1. The V and J ends lost 2 bases and 4 bases, in that order; junction bases with no gene match: 3. The germline gives CDR1 SGHVS, CDR2 FNYEAQ. The CDR3 extends over 14 amino acids. The DNA of the CDR3 is TGTGCCAGCAGCTTACAGGGGGCTGGCTATGGCTACACCTTC. Amino acid sequence: CASSLQGAGYGYTF.

The table lists this clone with a few counts. This chain connects TRBV29-1 to TRBJ1-2, with D possibly TRBD1 on 6 matching bases. V lost 7 bases and J lost 2, with 17 bases in between. CDR1 and CDR2 from the germline V gene are SQVTM and ANQGSEA. The CDR3 length is 14 residues. The CDR3 protein is CSGGGQQKNYGYTF. The CDR3 region has the DNA TGCAGCGGGGGGGGGCAGCAGAAAAACTATGGCTACACCTTC. Based on the CDR3 plus reference TRBV29-1 and TRBJ1-2, the full variable domain is SAVISQKPSRDICQRGTSLTIQCQVDSQVTMMFWYRQQPGQSLTLIATANQGSEATYESGFVIDKFPISRPNLTFSTLTVSNMSPEDSSIYLCSGGGQQKNYGYTFGSGTRLTVV.

This clone has more than one count but fewer than ten. The rearrangement links TRBV6-1 to TRBJ1-4, with unresolved D. In germline, CDR1 is MNHNS, CDR2 SASEGT. CDR3 length: 11 amino acids. Trimming shortened V by 6 bases and J by 8 bases, and 7 bases separated the two germline ends. CDR3 nucleotides: TGTGCCAGCAGGGCCGGGGAAAAACTGTTTTTT. Its protein is CASRAGEKLFF.

CDR3 in amino acids: CASSSTGMDGYTF. CDR3 bases: TGCGCCAGCAGCTCAACAGGGATGGATGGCTACACCTTC. The chain recombines TRBV5-1 with TRBJ1-2; possibly TRBD1 for D (6 bases). The CDR3 is 13 residues long. With 3 bases removed from V and 6 bases from J, the gap between germline ends came to 12 bases. The germline V gene has CDR1 SGHRS and CDR2 YFSETQ.

The CDR3 nucleotides are TGCGCCAGCAGCCTGGTACAGGCGGGCAATCAGCCCCAGCATTTT. Translated: CASSLVQAGNQPQHF. The chain combines TRBV4-1 with TRBJ1-5, with D perhaps matching TRBD1 (5 bases). Trimming cost V 4 bases and J 2 bases, with 12 bases left between them. The CDR3 totals 15 residues. Per the germline V gene, CDR1 is MGHRA and CDR2 is YSYEKL.

The gene calls are TRBV7-9 and TRBJ2-7; D call uncertain. Trimming removed 4 bases from V and 2 bases from J, with 12 bases in between. CDR1 is SEHNR and CDR2 is FQNEAQ in the germline V gene (reference sequence). CDR3 length equals 14 residues. The CDR3 is CASSSLLRTYEQYF. In DNA, the CDR3 is TGTGCCAGCAGCTCCCTCCTCAGAACCTACGAGCAGTACTTC.

About this clone: The identical CDR3 is also encoded by other nucleotide sequences in the sample. This sequence joins TRBV7-9 and TRBJ1-3; weak D call: TRBD1 (5 bases). This CDR3 contains 15 residues. CDR1 is SEHNR, CDR2 FQNEAQ, per germline (reference sequence). V lost 5 bases and J 0 bases, leaving 11 bases between the germline ends. Written as DNA, the CDR3 is TGTGCCAGCAGCGAAGGACAAAGCTCTGGAAACACCATATATTTT. Its protein is CASSEGQSSGNTIYF.

The chain joins TRBV6-1 to TRBJ2-5, with D possibly TRBD2 on 8 matching bases. CDR1 is MNHNS and CDR2 is SASEGT in the germline V gene. The V and J ends lost 0 bases and 5 bases respectively, with 16 bases between them. This CDR3 is 16 amino acids long. The CDR3 DNA reads as TGTGCCAGCAGTGAAGCCGTCGGGAGGGGGCAGGAGACCCAGTACTTC. This encodes CASSEAVGRGQETQYF.